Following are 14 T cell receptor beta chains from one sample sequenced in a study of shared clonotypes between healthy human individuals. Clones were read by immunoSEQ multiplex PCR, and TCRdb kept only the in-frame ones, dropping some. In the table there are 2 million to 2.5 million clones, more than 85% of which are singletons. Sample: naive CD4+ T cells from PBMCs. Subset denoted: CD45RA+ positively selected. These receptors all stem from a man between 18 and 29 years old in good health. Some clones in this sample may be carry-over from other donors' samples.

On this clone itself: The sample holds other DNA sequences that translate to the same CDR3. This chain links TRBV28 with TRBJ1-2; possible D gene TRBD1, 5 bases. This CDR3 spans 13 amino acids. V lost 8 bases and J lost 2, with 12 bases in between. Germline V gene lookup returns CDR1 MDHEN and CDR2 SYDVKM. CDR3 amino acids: CASSLGGNYGYTF. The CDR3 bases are TGTGCCAGCTCTCTCGGGGGGAACTATGGCTACACCTTC.

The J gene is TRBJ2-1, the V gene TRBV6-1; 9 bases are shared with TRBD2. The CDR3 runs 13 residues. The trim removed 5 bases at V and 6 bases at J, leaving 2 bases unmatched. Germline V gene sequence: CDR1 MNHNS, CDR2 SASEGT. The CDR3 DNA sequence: TGTGCCAGCAGTCCGGGACTAGCCAATGAGCAGTTCTTC. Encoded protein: CASSPGLANEQFF.

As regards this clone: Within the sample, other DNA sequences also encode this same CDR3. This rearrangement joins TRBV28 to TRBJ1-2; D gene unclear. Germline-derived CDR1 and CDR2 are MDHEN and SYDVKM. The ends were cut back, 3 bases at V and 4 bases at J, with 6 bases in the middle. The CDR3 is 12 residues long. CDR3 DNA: TGTGCCAGCAGTTTTGCCTCCTATGGCTACACCTTC. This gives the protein CASSFASYGYTF.

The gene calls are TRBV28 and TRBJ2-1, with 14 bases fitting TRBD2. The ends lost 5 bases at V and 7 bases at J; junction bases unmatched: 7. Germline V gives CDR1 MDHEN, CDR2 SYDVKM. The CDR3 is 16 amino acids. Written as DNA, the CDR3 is TGTGCCAGCAGTCCCCGCCGGACTAGCGGGAGGAATGAGCAGTTCTTC. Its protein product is CASSPRRTSGRNEQFF.

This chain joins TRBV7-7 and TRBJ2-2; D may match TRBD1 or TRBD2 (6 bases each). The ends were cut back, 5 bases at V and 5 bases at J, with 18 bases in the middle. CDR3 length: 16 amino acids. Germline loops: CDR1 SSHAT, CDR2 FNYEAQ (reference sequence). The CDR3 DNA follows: TGTGCCAGCAGCCCCCGGGGGCAGGGGTCTACCGGGGAGCTGTTTTTT. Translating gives CASSPRGQGSTGELFF.

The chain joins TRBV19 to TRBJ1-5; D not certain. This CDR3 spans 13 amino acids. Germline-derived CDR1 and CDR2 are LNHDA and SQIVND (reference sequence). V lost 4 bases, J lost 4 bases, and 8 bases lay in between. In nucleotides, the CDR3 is TGTGCCAGTAGTAGATACCTAAATCAGCCCCAGCATTTT. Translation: CASSRYLNQPQHF.

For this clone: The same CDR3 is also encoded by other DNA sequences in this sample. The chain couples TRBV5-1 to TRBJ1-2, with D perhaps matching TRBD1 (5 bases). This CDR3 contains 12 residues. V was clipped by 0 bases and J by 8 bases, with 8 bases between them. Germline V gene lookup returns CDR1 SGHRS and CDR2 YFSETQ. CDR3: CASSLAGGGYTF. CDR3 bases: TGCGCCAGCAGCTTGGCCGGGGGAGGCTACACCTTC.

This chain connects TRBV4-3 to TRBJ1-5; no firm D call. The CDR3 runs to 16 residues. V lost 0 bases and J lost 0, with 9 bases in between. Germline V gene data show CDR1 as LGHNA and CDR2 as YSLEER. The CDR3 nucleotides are TGCGCCAGCAGCCAAGATCATGGCTATAGCAATCAGCCCCAGCATTTT. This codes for CASSQDHGYSNQPQHF.

CDR3 in DNA: TGTGCCATCAGTGACCCGGGTCTTGGAGGGACCAAAAACATTCAGTACTTC. Protein product: CAISDPGLGGTKNIQYF. V and J are TRBV10-3 and TRBJ2-4; TRBD2 is a possible D gene (6 bases). Trimming took 3 bases from V and 2 from J, leaving 17 bases between them. The CDR3 has 17 amino acids. Germline CDR1 is ENHRY and CDR2 is SYGVKD.

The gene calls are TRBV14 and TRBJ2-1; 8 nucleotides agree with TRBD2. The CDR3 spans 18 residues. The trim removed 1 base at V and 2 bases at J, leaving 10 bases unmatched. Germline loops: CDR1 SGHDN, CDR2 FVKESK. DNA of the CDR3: TGTGCCAGCAGCCAAGGAGCGGGAGCGAGGTTAACCTACAATGAGCAGTTCTTC. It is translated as CASSQGAGARLTYNEQFF.

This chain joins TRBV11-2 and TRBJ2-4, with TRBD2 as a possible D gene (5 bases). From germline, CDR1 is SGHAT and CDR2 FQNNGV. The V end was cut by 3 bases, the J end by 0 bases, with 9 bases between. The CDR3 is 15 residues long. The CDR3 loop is CASSFGLIAKNIQYF. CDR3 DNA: TGTGCCAGCAGCTTCGGACTGATAGCCAAAAACATTCAGTACTTC.

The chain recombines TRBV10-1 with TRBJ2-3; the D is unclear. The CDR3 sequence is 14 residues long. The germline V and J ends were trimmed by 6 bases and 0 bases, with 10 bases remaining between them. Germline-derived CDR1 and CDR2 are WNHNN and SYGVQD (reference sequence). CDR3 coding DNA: TGCGCCAGCAGCTTGACTGCTAGCACAGATACGCAGTATTTT. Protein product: CASSLTASTDTQYF.

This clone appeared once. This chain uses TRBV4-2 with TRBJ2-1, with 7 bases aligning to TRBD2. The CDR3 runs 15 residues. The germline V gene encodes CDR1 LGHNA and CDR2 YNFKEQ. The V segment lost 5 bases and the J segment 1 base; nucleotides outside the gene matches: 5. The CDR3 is CASSRGEGSYNEQFF. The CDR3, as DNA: TGTGCCAGCAGCAGAGGGGAGGGATCCTACAATGAGCAGTTCTTC.

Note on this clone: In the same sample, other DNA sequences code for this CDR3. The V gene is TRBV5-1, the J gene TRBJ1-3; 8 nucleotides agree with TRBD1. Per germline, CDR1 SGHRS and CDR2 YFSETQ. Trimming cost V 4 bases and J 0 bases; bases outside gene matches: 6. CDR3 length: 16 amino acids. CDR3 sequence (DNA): TGCGCCAGCAGCGCCGGGACAGGCAGCTCTGGAAACACCATATATTTT. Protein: CASSAGTGSSGNTIYF.